This T cell receptor (beta chain) derives from a study of T cells after yellow fever vaccination. Study results and limitations: Researchers report a weaker secondary response that nonetheless peaked faster, day 5 versus 15. Most clones from primary vaccination were detected again post-booster (around 95% CD4, 88% CD8). Across the CD4 and CD8 compartments, a small share of clonotypes was present in both.

5'RACE template switching generated TCR cDNA, adding a universal primer site and UMIs. TCRdb reprocessed the 5' RACE reads with MiXCR, giving one entry per CDR3 protein. The sample consists of more than 300,000 distinct CDR3 sequences, 3.5% to 4.5% of them appearing once. This clonotype was seen repeatedly, ten times or more. What it binds is not known. The material sequenced was PBMCs, taken 15 days after the yellow fever booster vaccination. The origin of this receptor is a man between 18 and 29 years old who received the YFV17D yellow fever vaccine.

This chain's CDR3 is CASSPSHSGNTIYF. CDR3 nucleotide sequence: TGTGCCAGCTCCCCGTCCCACTCTGGAAACACCATATATTTT. This rearrangement joins TRBV3-1 to TRBJ1-3, with unresolved D. This CDR3 contains 14 residues. Trimming shortened V by 8 bases and J by 0 bases, and 11 bases separated the two germline ends. CDR1 is LGHDT and CDR2 is YNNKEL in the germline V gene (reference sequence).